This TCR beta chain was found in a study of molecular identifiers for immune sequencing clone quantification. Of note for this clonotype: The antigen is unknown.

Sorted cell numbers of 20,000 to 1,000,000, with 10%, 30% or 50% RNA, served as input for naive CD8 libraries. Study-wide results and caveats: In naive cells, under 1% of molecules belonged to clones above 20 RNA copies, against over 99% in effector cells. Investigators reportedly could detect spiked Jurkat TCR RNA from one cell among approximately 1 million naive cells.

MiXCR, run by TCRdb on the PCR reads, gives a single entry per CDR3 protein. In the table there are some 97,000 distinct CDR3 sequences, roughly 26% of which are singletons. The CDR3 has 15 amino acids. V trimming: 5 bases; J trimming: 9 bases; junction bases outside the gene matches: 8. Looked up from germline, CDR1 is SGHAT and CDR2 is FQNNGV. This TCR derives from a human donor in good health. Some libraries in this study had Jurkat cell RNA spiked in. The chain joins TRBV11-2 to TRBJ2-1; 12 nucleotides match TRBD2. Sequencing input: naive CD8+ T cells from blood, with Jurkat cell RNA spiked in. Sample subset: FACS-sorted CD8+CD4-CCR7+CD45RA+ naive T cells. The CDR3 protein is CASSPLAGGGTEQFF. As DNA, the CDR3 is TGTGCCAGCAGCCCCCTAGCGGGAGGGGGCACTGAGCAGTTCTTC.